What follows are 19 T cell receptor beta chains derived from one specimen sequenced in a study of vaccination and CD4 T cells after COVID-19. These receptors lack a known antigen. Oncomine TCR Beta short-read sequencing was applied to DNA from cultured CD4+ T cells. Using its own MiXCR run on the PCR reads, TCRdb lists one record per CDR3 protein. Among around 15,000 distinct CDR3 sequences listed, under 55% were seen once. The sample's time point: late sampling 161 to 241 days after vaccination in a few convalescent patients. Treatment of the sample: roughly nine-day PBMC culture with coronavirus spike peptide pools or control peptides (ViraFEST assay). This specimen was CD4+ T cells from blood, cultured in vitro, taken about 7 months after SARS-CoV-2 vaccination. These receptors were obtained from a human donor who had recovered from COVID-19.

This clonotype came up a few times. The chain joins TRBV28 to TRBJ1-2; D ambiguous. In germline, CDR1 is MDHEN, CDR2 SYDVKM. CDR3 size: 13 residues. V was clipped by 6 bases and J by 2 bases, with 10 bases between them. The DNA for the CDR3 is TGTGCCAGCAGAAGAGGGTCAAACTATGGCTACACCTTC. Translating gives CASRRGSNYGYTF.

V and J are TRBV7-9 and TRBJ2-3, with D possibly matching TRBD1 (5 bases). Germline V gene data show CDR1 as SEHNR and CDR2 as FQNEAQ (reference sequence). V was cut by 3 bases and J by 4 bases, with 8 bases left in between. There are 13 residues in the CDR3. The CDR3 region has the DNA TGTGCCAGCAGCTTCAGGGATTCAGATACGCAGTATTTT. Its translation is CASSFRDSDTQYF.

V gene TRBV20-1 combines with J gene TRBJ1-5; D is possibly TRBD1 (6 bases). CDR1 and CDR2 from the germline V gene are DFQATT and SNEGSKA (reference sequence). This CDR3 is built from 16 residues. V was cut by 0 bases and J by 2 bases, with 14 bases left in between. In DNA, the CDR3 is TGCAGTGCTAGAGATTTCGGGGGCAGTGGCAATCAGCCCCAGCATTTT. It yields the protein CSARDFGGSGNQPQHF.

J is TRBJ1-1 and V is TRBV7-9; D uncertain. The CDR3 is 13 amino acids. The V and J ends lost 4 bases and 5 bases respectively, with 11 bases between them. In germline, CDR1 is SEHNR, CDR2 FQNEAQ (reference sequence). The CDR3 sequence is CASSWTGRTEAFF. Here the CDR3 DNA reads TGTGCCAGCAGCTGGACGGGTCGGACTGAAGCTTTCTTT.

This chain joins TRBV27 and TRBJ1-1, with a weak D call TRBD1 (6 bases). This CDR3 region has 14 residues. Germline CDR1 reads MNHEY; CDR2 reads SMNVEV (reference sequence). V was shortened by 6 bases and J by 1 base, with 12 bases between the two germline ends. The CDR3 sequence: CASRRGQTNTEAFF. The CDR3 DNA is TGTGCCAGCAGGCGAGGACAGACGAACACTGAAGCTTTCTTT.

Only a few counts were recorded for this clonotype. The chain joins TRBV7-3 to TRBJ2-2, with TRBD1 matching 10 bases. V lost 5 bases and J lost 4; bases outside the gene matches: 4. The CDR3 runs 15 residues. The germline V gene has CDR1 SGHTA and CDR2 FQGTGA. The CDR3 DNA follows: TGTGCCAGCAGCGCGGACAGGGGGGGCACCGGGGAGCTGTTTTTT. Translation gives CASSADRGGTGELFF.

This clonotype came up once. V usage is TRBV7-6 and J usage is TRBJ1-3; 9 nucleotides align to TRBD1. The junction had 5 bases not matched to a gene; V was cut back by 5 bases and J by 3 bases. The CDR3 contains 15 residues. In germline, CDR1 is SGHVS, CDR2 FNYEAQ. CDR3 sequence: CASSPQGANGNTIYF. The CDR3 bases are TGTGCCAGCAGCCCACAGGGGGCGAATGGAAACACCATATATTTT.

The chain is built from TRBV19 and TRBJ1-6; D is unresolved. The CDR3 length is 17 residues. Germline V CDR1 and CDR2: LNHDA, SQIVND (reference sequence). V was cut by 2 bases and J by 6 bases, with 17 bases left in between. CDR3: CASSIRWTTVLNSPLHF. The CDR3 DNA sequence: TGTGCCAGTAGTATAAGGTGGACGACGGTGCTTAATTCACCCCTCCACTTT.

Judged by abundance, this clonotype is medium-sized. This chain uses TRBV6-1 with TRBJ2-3; D might be TRBD1 (5 bases). The CDR3 has 14 residues. Trimming took 2 bases from V and 5 from J, leaving 11 bases between them. Germline CDR1 is MNHNS and CDR2 is SASEGT. The CDR3 coding sequence is TGTGCCAGCAGTGAACAGGGAATCATAGATACGCAGTATTTT. Its translation: CASSEQGIIDTQYF.

The V call is TRBV7-2, the J call TRBJ2-7, with 7 bases identical to TRBD1. The CDR3 runs to 17 residues. The germline CDR1 and CDR2 sequences are SGHTA and FQGNSA. J gave up 4 bases and V 4 bases, and 16 bases lay outside the gene matches. CDR3 region: CASSSVGVDRFKYEQYF. In DNA, the CDR3 is TGTGCCAGCAGCTCCGTGGGGGTGGACAGGTTCAAGTACGAGCAGTACTTC.

The J gene is TRBJ1-2, the V gene TRBV6-1, with 9 nucleotides matching TRBD1. After removal of 4 bases from V and 4 bases from J, the junction contained 7 bases not matched to a gene. Germline CDR1 and CDR2: MNHNS and SASEGT. The CDR3 runs to 15 residues. The chain's CDR3 is CASSGGQGGFYGYTF. In nucleotides, the CDR3 is TGTGCCAGCAGTGGGGGACAGGGTGGGTTCTATGGCTACACCTTC.

The chain uses TRBV7-8 and TRBJ1-2, with D perhaps matching TRBD1 (5 bases). The V end was cut by 1 base, the J end by 8 bases, with 14 bases between. The CDR3 is 14 residues long. Per the germline V gene, CDR1 is SGHVS and CDR2 is FQNEAQ. The CDR3 region has the DNA TGTGCCAGCAGCTTAGACAGGCAATCTGCGGGCTACACCTTC. This gives the protein CASSLDRQSAGYTF.

The chain has TRBV20-1 and TRBJ2-7; 10 bases align to TRBD2. Germline lookup yields CDR1 DFQATT and CDR2 SNEGSKA (reference sequence). V gave up 4 bases and J gave up 6 bases; unmatched junction bases: 12. This CDR3 has 15 amino acids. In DNA form, the CDR3 reads TGCAGTGCTAATGAGCGGGGGGGCCGTCCTCTCGAGCAGTACTTC. This translates into CSANERGGRPLEQYF.

The chain carries TRBV27 and TRBJ2-1; 7 bases align to TRBD2. Germline V lookup: CDR1 MNHEY, CDR2 SMNVEV (reference sequence). J gave up 0 bases and V 6 bases, and 5 bases lay outside the gene matches. The CDR3 totals 15 residues. This CDR3 reads CASSPTSVSYNEQFF. CDR3 coding DNA: TGTGCCAGCAGCCCAACTAGCGTCTCCTACAATGAGCAGTTCTTC.

The chain combines TRBV7-2 with TRBJ2-1, with 9 bases lining up with TRBD2. Germline V CDR1 and CDR2: SGHTA, FQGNSA. The V and J ends lost 5 bases and 3 bases, in that order; junction bases with no gene match: 8. CDR3 size: 16 residues. CDR3 region: CASSPSGTSSYNEQFF. The CDR3 DNA reads as TGTGCCAGCAGCCCCTCAGGGACTAGCAGCTACAATGAGCAGTTCTTC.

V gene TRBV20-1 combines with J gene TRBJ2-7; 7 nucleotides align to TRBD1. The CDR3 sequence is 12 residues long. The germline gives CDR1 DFQATT, CDR2 SNEGSKA (reference sequence). J gave up 0 bases and V 5 bases, and 1 base lay outside the gene matches. CDR3 in amino acids: CSAWDSSYEQYF. DNA of the CDR3: TGCAGTGCTTGGGACAGCTCCTACGAGCAGTACTTC.

This clonotype is classed as medium-sized (0.01 to 0.1%). The chain couples TRBV15 to TRBJ1-2; D remains ambiguous. The CDR3 extends over 12 amino acids. Trimming took 1 base from V and 5 from J, leaving 5 bases between them. The germline V gene encodes CDR1 LNHNV and CDR2 YYDKDF (reference sequence). The DNA for the CDR3 is TGTGCCACCAGCAGAGGCAGTTATGGCTACACCTTC. It encodes CATSRGSYGYTF.

This clonotype was counted a few times. The gene calls are TRBV6-5 and TRBJ1-2; D is perhaps TRBD1 (5 bases). Germline CDR1 MNHEY, CDR2 SVGAGI. The CDR3 loop spans 14 amino acids. V lost 2 bases to trimming and J lost 4 bases, with 11 bases between them. CDR3 amino acids: CASSYGIGGYGYTF. The CDR3 DNA reads as TGTGCCAGCAGTTACGGAATCGGGGGCTATGGCTACACCTTC.

This clonotype was detected only a few times. The chain combines TRBV6-1 with TRBJ2-5; no firm D call. The CDR3 loop spans 12 amino acids. Between the trimmed V and J ends, which lost 8 bases and 1 base, there was a span of 8 bases. The germline CDR1 and CDR2 sequences are MNHNS and SASEGT. The CDR3, as DNA: TGTGCCAGCCGACGCGGCCAAGAGACCCAGTACTTC. Its translation: CASRRGQETQYF.